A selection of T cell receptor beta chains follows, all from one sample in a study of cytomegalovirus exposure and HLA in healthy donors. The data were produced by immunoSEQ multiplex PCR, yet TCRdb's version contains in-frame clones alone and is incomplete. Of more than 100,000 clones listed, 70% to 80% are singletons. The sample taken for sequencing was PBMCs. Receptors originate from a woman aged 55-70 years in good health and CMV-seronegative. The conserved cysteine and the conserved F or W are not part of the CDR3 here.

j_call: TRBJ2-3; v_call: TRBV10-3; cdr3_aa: AISESKPSVDTQY
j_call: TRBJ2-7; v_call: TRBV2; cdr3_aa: ASSENGYEQY
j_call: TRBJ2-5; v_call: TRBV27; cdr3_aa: ASRAPPGQGRKTQY
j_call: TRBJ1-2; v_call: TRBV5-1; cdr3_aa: ASSLAGTGSTYT
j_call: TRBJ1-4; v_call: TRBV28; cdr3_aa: ASSTTGDNEKLF
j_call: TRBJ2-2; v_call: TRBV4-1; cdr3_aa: ASSLTSGALTGELF
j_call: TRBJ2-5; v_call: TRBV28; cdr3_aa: ASLSLNRDETQY
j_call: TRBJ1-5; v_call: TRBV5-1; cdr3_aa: ASSPHGDSNQPQH
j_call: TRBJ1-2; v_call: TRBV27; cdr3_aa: ASAGGQMYYGYT
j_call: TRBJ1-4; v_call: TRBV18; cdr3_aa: ASSPTVGTNEKLF
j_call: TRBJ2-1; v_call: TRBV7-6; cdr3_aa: ASSASGGSSYNEQF
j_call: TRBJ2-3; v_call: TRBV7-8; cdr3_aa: ASTPSGSSTDTQY
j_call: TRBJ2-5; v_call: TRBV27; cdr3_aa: ASSPPGETQY
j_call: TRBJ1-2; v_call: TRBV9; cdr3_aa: ASSAEPTGVNYGYT
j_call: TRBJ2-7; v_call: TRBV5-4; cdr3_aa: ASSLAREQY
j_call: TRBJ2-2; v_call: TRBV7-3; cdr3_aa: ASSSPIGGVTGELF
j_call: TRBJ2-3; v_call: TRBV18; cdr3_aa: ASSLRTSRTDTQY
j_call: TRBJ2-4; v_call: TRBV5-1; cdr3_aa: ASRGQGVENIQY
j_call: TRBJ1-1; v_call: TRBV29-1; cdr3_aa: SVNVRGWEAF
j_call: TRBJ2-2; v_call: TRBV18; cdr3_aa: ASSPGLAGIISGELF
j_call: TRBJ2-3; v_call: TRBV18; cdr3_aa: ASSLRQRTEQTDTQY
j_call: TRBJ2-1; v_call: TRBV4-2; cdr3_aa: ASSNRGSGLPNEQF
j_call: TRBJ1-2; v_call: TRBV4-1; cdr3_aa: ASSQGTGGWGYT
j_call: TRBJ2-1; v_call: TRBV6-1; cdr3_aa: ASSDRGHEQF
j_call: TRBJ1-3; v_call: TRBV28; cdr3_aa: ASSFISGNTIY
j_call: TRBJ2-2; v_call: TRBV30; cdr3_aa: AWSEQVNTGELF
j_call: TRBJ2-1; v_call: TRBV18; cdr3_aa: ASSPRSSGGYNEQF
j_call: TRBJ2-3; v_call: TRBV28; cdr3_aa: ASSSELTSGGGTDTQY
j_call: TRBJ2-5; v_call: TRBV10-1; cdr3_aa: ASSPGTFGETQY
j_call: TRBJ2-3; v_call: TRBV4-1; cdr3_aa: ASSSRGEGTDTQY
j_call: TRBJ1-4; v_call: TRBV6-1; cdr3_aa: ASSDQDLHGQQNEKLF
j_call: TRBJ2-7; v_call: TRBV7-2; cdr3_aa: ASTLNGGPSYEQY
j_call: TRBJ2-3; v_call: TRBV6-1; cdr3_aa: ASSGYSTDTQY
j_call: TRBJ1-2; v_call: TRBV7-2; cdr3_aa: ASSWGGTGGNYGYT
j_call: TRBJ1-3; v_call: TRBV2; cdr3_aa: ASSDEARGSGNTIY
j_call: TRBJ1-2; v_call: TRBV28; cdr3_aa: ASSFGVETGVYGYT
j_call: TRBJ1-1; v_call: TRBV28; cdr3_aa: ASRGQGTTEAF
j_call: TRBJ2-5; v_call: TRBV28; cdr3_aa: ASSPYKLAGQETQY
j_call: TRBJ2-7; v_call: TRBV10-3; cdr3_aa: AIRSDRPRHEQY
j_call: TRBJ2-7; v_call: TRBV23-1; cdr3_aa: ASSHHIPRQGDYEQY
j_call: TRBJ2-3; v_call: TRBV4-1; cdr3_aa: ASSQGGSGGADTQY
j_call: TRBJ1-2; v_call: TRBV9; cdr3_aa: AGSVGTGGTGYT
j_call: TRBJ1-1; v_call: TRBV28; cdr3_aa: ASSPPGNTEAF
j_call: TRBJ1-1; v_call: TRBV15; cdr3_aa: ATSGRTGWNTEAF
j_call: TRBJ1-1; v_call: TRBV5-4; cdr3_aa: ASSFRRGTEAF
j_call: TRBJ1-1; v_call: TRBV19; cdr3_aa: ASSRGDRGRKSEAF
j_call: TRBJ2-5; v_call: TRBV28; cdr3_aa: ASSLPGYQETQY
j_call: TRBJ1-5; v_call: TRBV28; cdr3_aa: ASRYGQGSNQPQH
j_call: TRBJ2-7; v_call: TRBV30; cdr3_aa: AWGGTIYEQY
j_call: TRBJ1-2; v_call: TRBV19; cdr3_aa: ASSGREDGYT
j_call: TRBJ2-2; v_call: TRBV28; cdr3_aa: ASIRTSGIGELF
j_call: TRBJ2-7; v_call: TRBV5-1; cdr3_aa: ASSSNPGGEGY
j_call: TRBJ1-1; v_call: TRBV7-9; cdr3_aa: ASSPGDLLGEAF
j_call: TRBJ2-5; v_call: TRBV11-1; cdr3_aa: ASSFGQRARETQY
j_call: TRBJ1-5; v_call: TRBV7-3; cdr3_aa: ASSLGGGQPQH